These 16 T cell receptor beta chains came from one sample sequenced in a study of beta chain features in type 1 diabetes. Regarding the study as a whole: Among all four CD4+ subsets, Type 1 diabetes patients had TCRB CDR3s that were moderately but significantly shorter.

These receptors are not linked to any known antigen. cDNA synthesis used the whole RNA isolate, giving expressed TCRB sequences. Sequencing was performed with immunoSEQ multiplex PCR; in TCRdb, only in-frame clones are kept and a portion is missing. The repertoire consists of about 280,000 clones, with over 14% occurring once and the leading ten covering approximately 0.015%. Sequencing was done on a sample of naive CD4+ T cells from blood. Receptor source: a man in his late teens or twenties with type 1 diabetes.

This clone has just a few counts. The chain couples TRBV21-1 to TRBJ2-7; whether TRBD2, the table's D call, matches the DNA was not checked. TRBV21-1 is designated a pseudogene. This CDR3 is built from 16 residues. CDR3 residues: CASTSTREIPSYEQYF. CDR3 DNA: TGTGCCAGCACGTCGACCCGGGAGATACCATCCTACGAGCAGTACTTC.

This clone was seen a handful of times. V gene TRBV9 combines with J gene TRBJ2-3; 7 positions agree with TRBD1. The CDR3 runs 15 residues. Germline V gene data show CDR1 as SGDLS and CDR2 as YYNGEE. The ends lost 0 bases at V and 1 base at J; junction bases unmatched: 2. CDR3 sequence: CASSVGDRRTDTQYF. CDR3 nucleotide sequence: TGTGCCAGCAGCGTAGGGGACAGACGCACAGATACGCAGTATTTT.

J is TRBJ1-5 and V is TRBV30; TRBD1 matches at 7 bases. V trimming: 1 base; J trimming: 6 bases; junction bases outside the gene matches: 6. In germline, CDR1 is GTSNPN, CDR2 SVGIG (reference sequence). The CDR3 sequence is 14 residues long. DNA of the CDR3: TGTGCCTGGAGTGGAATGACAGGGAGTCAGCCCCAGCATTTT. Protein product: CAWSGMTGSQPQHF.

The gene calls are TRBV7-9 and TRBJ1-2; TRBD1 aligns across 10 bases. V lost 4 bases to trimming and J lost 8 bases; unmatched junction nucleotides: 10. Germline CDR1 and CDR2: SEHNR and FQNEAQ (reference sequence). This CDR3 contains 15 residues. CDR3 nucleotides: TGTGCCAGCAGCTCACACTCGACAGGGGGCAGGGGCTACACCTTC. Its protein is CASSSHSTGGRGYTF.

This clone was counted only a few times. This CDR3 reads CASSLGTRNEQFF. CDR3 in DNA: TGTGCCAGCAGCTTAGGGACTAGAAATGAGCAGTTCTTC. The chain employs TRBV7-2 and TRBJ2-1, with 7 bases lining up with TRBD2. CDR1 SGHTA and CDR2 FQGNSA come from the germline V gene. The length of the CDR3 is 13 residues. V gave up 1 base and J gave up 7 bases; unmatched junction bases: 1.

CDR3 sequence: CASSGTGYHEQYF. DNA of the CDR3: TGTGCCAGCAGCGGGACAGGGTACCACGAGCAGTACTTC. The chain links TRBV7-2 to TRBJ2-7, with TRBD1 matching 9 bases. Germline V gene lookup returns CDR1 SGHTA and CDR2 FQGNSA. The CDR3 has 13 amino acids. The V and J ends lost 5 bases and 5 bases, in that order; junction bases with no gene match: 4.

For this clone: The same CDR3 arises from other DNA sequences in this sample as well. This sequence joins TRBV14 and TRBJ2-5; no clear D gene. This CDR3 region has 11 residues. Trimming took off 3 bases at V and 4 bases at J, with 3 bases between the two ends. Germline V CDR1 and CDR2: SGHDN, FVKESK. The CDR3 coding sequence is TGTGCCAGCAGCCACGGAGAGACCCAGTACTTC. Translated: CASSHGETQYF. The full variable domain, with the rest looked up from reference TRBV14 and TRBJ2-5, is EAGVTQFPSHSVIEKGQTVTLRCDPISGHDNLYWYRRVMGKEIKFLLHFVKESKQDESGMPNNRFLAERTGGTYSTLKVQPAELEDSGVYFCASSHGETQYFGPGTRLLVL.

The chain links TRBV30 to TRBJ2-7; 9 bases agree with TRBD2. From germline, CDR1 is GTSNPN and CDR2 SVGIG (reference sequence). V lost 3 bases to trimming and J lost 6 bases; unmatched junction nucleotides: 6. This CDR3 region has 13 residues. For the CDR3, the DNA is TGTGCCTGGAGGGGTAGCGGGGGCATCGAGCAGTACTTC. Its translation: CAWRGSGGIEQYF. Filled out from reference TRBV30 and TRBJ2-7, the complete variable domain reads SQTIHQWPATLVQPVGSPLSLECTVEGTSNPNLYWYRQAAGRGLQLLFYSVGIGQISSEVPQNLSASRPQDRQFILSSKKLLLSDSGFYLCAWRGSGGIEQYFGPGTRLTVT.

The chain employs TRBV7-2 and TRBJ2-1, with TRBD2 matching 12 bases. This CDR3 spans 15 amino acids. CDR1 and CDR2 (germline): SGHTA, FQGNSA. V lost 5 bases and J lost 5; bases outside the gene matches: 4. The CDR3, as DNA: TGTGCCAGCAGCGCAGGACTAGCGGGAAACAATGAGCAGTTCTTC. Protein product: CASSAGLAGNNEQFF.

The rearrangement uses TRBV5-4 and TRBJ2-7; D gene ambiguous. The CDR3 runs to 11 residues. CDR1 and CDR2 from the germline V gene are SGHNT and YYREEE (reference sequence). The V and J ends lost 0 bases and 9 bases respectively, with 7 bases between them. The CDR3 here is CASSLDSGQYF. DNA of the CDR3: TGTGCCAGCAGCTTGGATTCGGGGCAGTACTTC. Full variable domain (missing parts from reference TRBV5-4 and TRBJ2-7): ETGVTQSPTHLIKTRGQQVTLRCSSQSGHNTVSWYQQALGQGPQFIFQYYREEENGRGNFPPRFSGLQFPNYSSELNVNALELDDSALYLCASSLDSGQYFGPGTRLTVT.

This clone has only a few counts. V gene TRBV7-2 combines with J gene TRBJ1-1, with 7 bases identical to TRBD1. The CDR3 is 15 residues long. The germline V gene encodes CDR1 SGHTA and CDR2 FQGNSA. J was trimmed by 4 bases and V by 0 bases; bases with no gene match: 5. The chain's CDR3 is CASSLADRPGTEAFF. In DNA, the CDR3 is TGTGCCAGCAGCTTAGCGGACAGGCCGGGCACTGAAGCTTTCTTT.

This chain uses TRBV5-4 with TRBJ2-7, with 9 bases that match TRBD2. The length of the CDR3 is 13 residues. CDR1 and CDR2 from the germline V gene are SGHNT and YYREEE (reference sequence). V was pared by 1 base and J by 5 bases, with 1 base of the junction left unmatched. DNA of the CDR3: TGTGCCAGCAGCTTGCCTAGCGGGGACGAGCAGTACTTC. This codes for CASSLPSGDEQYF. The whole variable domain, remainder taken from reference TRBV5-4 and TRBJ2-7, is ETGVTQSPTHLIKTRGQQVTLRCSSQSGHNTVSWYQQALGQGPQFIFQYYREEENGRGNFPPRFSGLQFPNYSSELNVNALELDDSALYLCASSLPSGDEQYFGPGTRLTVT.

This clone turned up a few times. V is TRBV9 and J is TRBJ2-7, with D tentatively TRBD2 (6 bases). This CDR3 spans 13 amino acids. Germline lookup yields CDR1 SGDLS and CDR2 YYNGEE. V lost 6 bases to trimming and J lost 5 bases, with 15 bases between them. CDR3 loop: CASNRGGMNEQYF. The CDR3 bases are TGTGCCAGCAATCGGGGAGGAATGAACGAGCAGTACTTC. The full variable domain, with the rest looked up from reference TRBV9 and TRBJ2-7, is DSGVTQTPKHLITATGQRVTLRCSPRSGDLSVYWYQQSLDQGLQFLIQYYNGEERAKGNILERFSAQQFPDLHSELNLSSLELGDSALYFCASNRGGMNEQYFGPGTRLTVT.

This sequence joins TRBV30 and TRBJ1-2, with no clear D. Germline CDR1 and CDR2: GTSNPN and SVGIG (reference sequence). V was shortened by 8 bases and J by 1 base, with 20 bases between the two germline ends. The CDR3 spans 15 residues. CDR3 DNA: TGTGCCCACACCCCGGACTGGGCGGGTAACTATGGCTACACCTTC. As protein: CAHTPDWAGNYGYTF.

A few counts support this clone. CDR3 region: CASSQNPGGGGYTGELFF. The CDR3 nucleotides are TGCGCCAGCAGTCAAAATCCGGGGGGCGGAGGCTACACCGGGGAGCTGTTTTTT. This chain connects TRBV23-1 to TRBJ2-2; D is possibly TRBD2 (7 bases). TRBV23-1 belongs to the ORF category, with a function that is uncertain. V was clipped by 2 bases and J by 3 bases, with 19 bases between them. The CDR3 consists of 18 residues.

The gene calls are TRBV29-1 and TRBJ2-1; 7 bases match TRBD1. The V gene end was trimmed by 5 bases and the J gene end by 8 bases; junction bases not matched to a gene: 12. CDR3 length: 14 residues. Germline CDR1 SQVTM, CDR2 ANQGSEA. CDR3 amino acids: CSVRLVGRGYEQFF. The CDR3 DNA reads as TGCAGCGTTCGCCTAGTGGGCAGGGGGTATGAGCAGTTCTTC.